This entry lists 17 T cell receptor beta chains sequenced from one sample in a study of cytomegalovirus exposure and HLA in healthy donors (dated by TCRdb to between 2016 and 2019). Libraries were constructed by the immunoSEQ multiplex PCR assay. For the multiplex PCR, a mixture combining 60 forward primers for TCR Vbeta segments and 13 reverse primers for TCR Jbeta segments was used. This is the immuneACCESS table as TCRdb keeps it, with only in-frame sequences that have V and J called. A part of the clones is gone; compared with another copy, unresolved V genes explain less than half, and the rest is unexplained. In this sample the table shows around 120,000 clones, approximately 78% of which occur a single time. 2.5% to 3.5% of the sample comes from the top ten. Sequencing was carried out using PBMCs. The receptors here all came from a woman under 40 in good health and CMV-seropositive.

The rearrangement links TRBV29-1 to TRBJ1-5, with TRBD1 matching 7 bases. The CDR3 extends over 14 amino acids. CDR1 SQVTM and CDR2 ANQGSEA come from the germline V gene. The ends lost 3 bases at V and 5 bases at J; junction bases unmatched: 7. The CDR3 sequence is CSVDLNRGDQPQHF. The CDR3 DNA reads as TGCAGCGTTGATCTTAACAGGGGCGATCAGCCCCAGCATTTT.

The chain combines TRBV4-2 with TRBJ2-7; TRBD2 matches 7 bases. The CDR3 consists of 15 residues. The junction had 6 bases not matched to a gene; V was cut back by 0 bases and J by 4 bases. Germline V gene lookup returns CDR1 LGHNA and CDR2 YNFKEQ. The CDR3 sequence is CASSQEGGSLYEQYF. DNA of the CDR3: TGTGCCAGCAGCCAAGAGGGAGGGAGTTTATACGAGCAGTACTTC.

The chain uses TRBV18 and TRBJ1-1; 7 nucleotides agree with TRBD1. Trimming took 3 bases from V and 1 from J; bases not matched to a gene: 2. The germline V gene has CDR1 KGHSH and CDR2 LQKENI. CDR3 length equals 14 residues. The CDR3 loop reads CASSPAGGNTEAFF. The CDR3 nucleotides are TGTGCCAGCTCACCTGCAGGGGGGAACACTGAAGCTTTCTTT.

The chain links TRBV5-4 to TRBJ2-2; weak D call: TRBD2 (6 bases). In germline, CDR1 is SGHNT, CDR2 YYREEE (reference sequence). V lost 2 bases and J 5 bases, leaving 19 bases between the germline ends. The CDR3 is 17 amino acids. The CDR3 spells CASSFPGRPRGTGELFF. For the CDR3, the DNA is TGTGCCAGCAGCTTTCCAGGCAGGCCGCGGGGAACCGGGGAGCTGTTTTTT. The full variable domain, rest sourced from reference TRBV5-4 and TRBJ2-2, is ETGVTQSPTHLIKTRGQQVTLRCSSQSGHNTVSWYQQALGQGPQFIFQYYREEENGRGNFPPRFSGLQFPNYSSELNVNALELDDSALYLCASSFPGRPRGTGELFFGEGSRLTVL.

The chain employs TRBV27 and TRBJ1-6; possibly TRBD1 for D (5 bases). The CDR3 runs 15 residues. The germline V and J ends were trimmed by 3 bases and 9 bases, with 15 bases remaining between them. Germline CDR1 MNHEY, CDR2 SMNVEV (reference sequence). CDR3 sequence: CASSFSGTSGSPLHF. CDR3 nucleotide sequence: TGTGCCAGCAGTTTCTCCGGGACTTCGGGTTCACCCCTCCACTTT.

The gene calls are TRBV7-8 and TRBJ1-5, with TRBD1 matching over 10 bases. The CDR3 consists of 15 residues. V shed 1 base, J shed 5 bases, and the junction held 2 bases outside the gene matches. Germline-derived CDR1 and CDR2 are SGHVS and FQNEAQ. The CDR3: CASSLEGQGYQPQHF. The CDR3 DNA sequence: TGTGCCAGCAGCTTAGAGGGACAGGGGTATCAGCCCCAGCATTTT.

The gene calls are TRBV29-1 and TRBJ2-7; TRBD1 matches 9 bases. The J segment lost 2 bases and the V segment lost 5 bases, leaving 7 bases of the junction unmatched. The germline V gene encodes CDR1 SQVTM and CDR2 ANQGSEA. This CDR3 spans 14 amino acids. CDR3 loop: CSVTRDREPYEQYF. The CDR3, as DNA: TGCAGCGTTACCCGGGACAGGGAGCCCTACGAGCAGTACTTC.

This chain uses TRBV7-2 with TRBJ1-5; TRBD1 matches at 7 bases. Germline trimming cut 2 bases from V and 4 bases from J; bases unmatched to any gene: 5. CDR3 length equals 15 residues. Germline CDR1 SGHTA, CDR2 FQGNSA. The CDR3 protein is CASSLRVQGNQPQHF. CDR3 bases: TGTGCCAGCAGCTTAAGGGTACAGGGGAATCAGCCCCAGCATTTT.

The chain joins TRBV4-2 to TRBJ1-4; D remains unclear. V was shortened by 1 base and J by 5 bases, with 8 bases between the two germline ends. CDR1 and CDR2 (germline): LGHNA, YNFKEQ. The CDR3 spans 14 residues. The CDR3 sequence: CASSQGTHNEKLFF. The CDR3 DNA reads as TGTGCCAGCAGCCAAGGAACACACAATGAAAAACTGTTTTTT.

V is TRBV6-4 and J is TRBJ1-1; D remains unclear. CDR3 size: 14 residues. Trimming removed 0 bases from V and 4 bases from J, with 9 bases in between. Germline lookup yields CDR1 MRHNA and CDR2 SNTAGT. The CDR3: CASSDSWRSTEAFF. The CDR3 DNA reads TGTGCCAGCAGTGACTCCTGGAGGAGCACTGAAGCTTTCTTT.

This chain connects TRBV19 to TRBJ2-4; D gene uncertain. CDR3 length equals 14 residues. Trimming left V 1 base short and J 4 bases short, with 8 bases between. CDR1 and CDR2 from the germline V gene are LNHDA and SQIVND (reference sequence). CDR3 residues: CASSIGRQKNIQYF. The CDR3 bases are TGTGCCAGTAGTATAGGCAGACAAAAAAACATTCAGTACTTC.

This sequence joins TRBV14 and TRBJ1-1; D unclear. From germline, CDR1 is SGHDN and CDR2 FVKESK. Trimming removed 4 bases at V and 1 base at J, with 13 bases between. The CDR3 spans 15 residues. The CDR3: CASSPNDWSNTEAFF. As DNA, the CDR3 is TGTGCCAGCAGCCCAAACGACTGGTCGAACACTGAAGCTTTCTTT.

The count of this clone is one. The CDR3 here is CASSPRQGLTGELFF. CDR3 nucleotide sequence: TGTGCCAGCAGCCCCCGACAGGGGCTAACCGGGGAGCTGTTTTTT. The rearrangement uses TRBV27 and TRBJ2-2; 8 positions agree with TRBD1. The CDR3 totals 15 residues. After removal of 6 bases from V and 5 bases from J, the junction contained 8 bases not matched to a gene. The germline V gene has CDR1 MNHEY and CDR2 SMNVEV (reference sequence).

The chain uses TRBV5-4 and TRBJ2-7, with 7 bases aligning to TRBD1. Germline CDR1 SGHNT, CDR2 YYREEE (reference sequence). The J segment lost 2 bases and the V segment lost 4 bases, leaving 6 bases of the junction unmatched. This CDR3 comprises 14 residues. The CDR3 region is CASSPDRFTYEQYF. The CDR3 DNA sequence: TGTGCCAGCAGCCCGGACAGGTTCACCTACGAGCAGTACTTC.

This chain connects TRBV7-2 to TRBJ2-7; 14 bases align to TRBD2. CDR1 and CDR2 (germline): SGHTA, FQGNSA. This CDR3 is 16 amino acids long. V lost 5 bases, J lost 4 bases, and 7 bases stayed unmatched. For the CDR3, the DNA is TGTGCCAGCAGCCCCGGACTAGCGGGGGGCGGATACGAGCAGTACTTC. Translation gives CASSPGLAGGGYEQYF.

The chain is built from TRBV28 and TRBJ1-5; 8 nucleotides match TRBD1. Germline V gene sequence: CDR1 MDHEN, CDR2 SYDVKM. The V and J ends lost 4 bases and 6 bases, in that order; junction bases with no gene match: 11. The CDR3 extends over 16 amino acids. The CDR3 is CASSSPGGVLFQPQHF. In DNA form, the CDR3 reads TGTGCCAGCAGTTCTCCAGGGGGCGTTCTTTTTCAGCCCCAGCATTTT.

This clone was seen once. The chain combines TRBV2 with TRBJ1-6; D remains unclear. The CDR3 is 15 residues long. V was trimmed by 5 bases and J by 6 bases, leaving 14 bases between them. CDR1 and CDR2 (germline): SNHLY, FYNNEI. CDR3 nucleotides: TGTGCCAGCAGTTTTGAAAATCCGAGTAATTCACCCCTCCACTTT. It specifies CASSFENPSNSPLHF. Full variable domain (rest looked up from reference TRBV2 and TRBJ1-6): EPEVTQTPSHQVTQMGQEVILRCVPISNHLYFYWYRQILGQKVEFLVSFYNNEISEKSEIFDDQFSVERPDGSNFTLKIRSTKLEDSAMYFCASSFENPSNSPLHFGNGTRLTVT.